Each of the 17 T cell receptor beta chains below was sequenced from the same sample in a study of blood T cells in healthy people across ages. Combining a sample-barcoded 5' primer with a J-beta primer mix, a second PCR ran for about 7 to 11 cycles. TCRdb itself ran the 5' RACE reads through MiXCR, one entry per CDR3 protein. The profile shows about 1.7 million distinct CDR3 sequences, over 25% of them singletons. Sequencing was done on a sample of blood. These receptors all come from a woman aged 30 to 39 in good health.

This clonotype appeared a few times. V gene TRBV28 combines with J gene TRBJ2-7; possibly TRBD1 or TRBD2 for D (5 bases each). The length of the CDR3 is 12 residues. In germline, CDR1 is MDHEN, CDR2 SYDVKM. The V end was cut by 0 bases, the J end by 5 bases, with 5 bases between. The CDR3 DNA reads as TGTGCCAGCAGTTTATGGGGACACGAGCAGTACTTC. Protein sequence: CASSLWGHEQYF.

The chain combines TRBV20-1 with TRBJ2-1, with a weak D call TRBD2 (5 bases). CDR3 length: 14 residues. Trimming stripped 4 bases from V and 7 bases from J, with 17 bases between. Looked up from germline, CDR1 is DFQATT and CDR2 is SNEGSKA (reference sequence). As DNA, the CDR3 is TGCAGTGCTACTATCGGGGTGTTAATTAATGAGCAGTTCTTC. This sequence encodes CSATIGVLINEQFF.

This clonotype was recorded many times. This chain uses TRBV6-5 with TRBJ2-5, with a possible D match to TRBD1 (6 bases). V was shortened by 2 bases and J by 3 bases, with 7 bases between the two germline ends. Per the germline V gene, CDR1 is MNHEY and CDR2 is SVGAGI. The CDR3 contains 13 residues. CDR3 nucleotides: TGTGCCAGCAGTTACAGGACAGAAGAGACCCAGTACTTC. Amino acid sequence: CASSYRTEETQYF.

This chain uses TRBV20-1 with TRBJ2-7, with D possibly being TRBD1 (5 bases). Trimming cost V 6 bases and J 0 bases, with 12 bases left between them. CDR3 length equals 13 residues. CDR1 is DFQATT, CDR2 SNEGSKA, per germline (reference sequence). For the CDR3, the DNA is TGCAGTGCACAGCAGGGCGGCTCCTACGAGCAGTACTTC. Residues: CSAQQGGSYEQYF.

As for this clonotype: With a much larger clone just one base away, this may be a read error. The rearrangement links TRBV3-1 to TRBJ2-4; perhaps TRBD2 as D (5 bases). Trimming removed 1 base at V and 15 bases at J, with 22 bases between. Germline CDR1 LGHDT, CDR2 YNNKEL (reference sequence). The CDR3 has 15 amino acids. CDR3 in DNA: TGTGCCAGCAGCCAAGGAACCGGGGTTGGTGAGACCCTGTACTTC. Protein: CASSQGTGVGETLYF. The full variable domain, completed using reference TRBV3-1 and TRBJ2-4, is DTAVSQTPKYLVTQMGNDKSIKCEQNLGHDTMYWYKQDSKKFLKIMFSYNNKELIINETVPNRFSPKSPDKAHLNLHINSLELGDSAVYFCASSQGTGVGETLYFGAGTRLSVL.

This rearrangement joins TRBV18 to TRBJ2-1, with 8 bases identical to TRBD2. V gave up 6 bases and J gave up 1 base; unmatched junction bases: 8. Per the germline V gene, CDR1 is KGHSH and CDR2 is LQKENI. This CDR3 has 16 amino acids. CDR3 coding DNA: TGTGCCAGCTCCTCAACGGGAGGGCCTTCCTACAATGAGCAGTTCTTC. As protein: CASSSTGGPSYNEQFF.

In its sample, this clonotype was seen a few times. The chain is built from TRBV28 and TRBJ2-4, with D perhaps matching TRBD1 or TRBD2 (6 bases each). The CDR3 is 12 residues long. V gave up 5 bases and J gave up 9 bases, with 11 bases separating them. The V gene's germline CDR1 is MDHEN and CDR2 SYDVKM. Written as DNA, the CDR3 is TGTGCCAGCAGTATAGGAGGGGGCATTCAGTACTTC. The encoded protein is CASSIGGGIQYF. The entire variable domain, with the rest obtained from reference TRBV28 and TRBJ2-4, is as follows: DVKVTQSSRYLVKRTGEKVFLECVQDMDHENMFWYRQDPGLGLRLIYFSYDVKMKEKGDIPEGYSVSREKKERFSLILESASTNQTSMYLCASSIGGGIQYFGAGTRLSVL.

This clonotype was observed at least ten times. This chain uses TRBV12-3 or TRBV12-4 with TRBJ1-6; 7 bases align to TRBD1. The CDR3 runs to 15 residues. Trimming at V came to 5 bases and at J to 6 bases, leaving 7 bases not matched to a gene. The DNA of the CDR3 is TGTGCCAGCAGTGGACCGGGACAGATTAATTCACCCCTCCACTTT. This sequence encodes CASSGPGQINSPLHF.

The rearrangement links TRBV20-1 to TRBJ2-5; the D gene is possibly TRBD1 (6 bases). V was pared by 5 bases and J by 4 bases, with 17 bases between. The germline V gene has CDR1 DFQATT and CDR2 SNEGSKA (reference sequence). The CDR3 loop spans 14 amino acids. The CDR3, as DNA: TGCAGTGCTCCCCTCCTTGACAGGATAGAGACCCAGTACTTC. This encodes CSAPLLDRIETQYF.

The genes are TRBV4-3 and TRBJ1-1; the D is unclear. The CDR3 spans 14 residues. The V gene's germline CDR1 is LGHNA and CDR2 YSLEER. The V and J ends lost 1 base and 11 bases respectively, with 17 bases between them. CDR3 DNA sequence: TGCGCCAGCAGCCAAGGTCCCGGGAGCTATTCGGCTTTCTTT. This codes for CASSQGPGSYSAFF.

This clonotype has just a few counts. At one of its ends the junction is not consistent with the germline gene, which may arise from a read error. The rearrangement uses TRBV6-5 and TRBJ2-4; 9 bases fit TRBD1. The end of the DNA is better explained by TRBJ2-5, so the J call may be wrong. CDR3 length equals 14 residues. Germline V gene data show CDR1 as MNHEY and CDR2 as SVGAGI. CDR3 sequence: CAGRRQGDGETQYF. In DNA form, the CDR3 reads TGTGCCGGCAGAAGACAGGGGGACGGGGAGACCCAGTACTTC.

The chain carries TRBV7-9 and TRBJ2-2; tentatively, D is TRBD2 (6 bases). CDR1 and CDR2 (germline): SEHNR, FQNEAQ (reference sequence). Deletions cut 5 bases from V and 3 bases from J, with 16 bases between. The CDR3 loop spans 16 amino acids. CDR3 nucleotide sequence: TGTGCCAGCAGCACTTTGGGGGGAACGGACACCGGGGAGCTGTTTTTT. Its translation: CASSTLGGTDTGELFF.

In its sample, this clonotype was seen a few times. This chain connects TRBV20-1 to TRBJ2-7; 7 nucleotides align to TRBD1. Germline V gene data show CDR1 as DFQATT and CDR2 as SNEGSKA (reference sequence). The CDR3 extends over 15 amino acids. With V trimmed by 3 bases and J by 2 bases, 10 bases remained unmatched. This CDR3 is CSASEGQDLTYEQYF. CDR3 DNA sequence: TGCAGTGCTAGCGAAGGACAGGACCTTACCTACGAGCAGTACTTC.

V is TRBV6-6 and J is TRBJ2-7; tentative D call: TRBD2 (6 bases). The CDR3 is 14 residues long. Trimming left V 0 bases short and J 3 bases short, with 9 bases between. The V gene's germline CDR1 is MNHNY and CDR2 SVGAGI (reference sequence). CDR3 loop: CASSYSTGGYEQYF. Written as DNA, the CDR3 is TGTGCCAGCAGTTACTCGACCGGGGGCTACGAGCAGTACTTC.

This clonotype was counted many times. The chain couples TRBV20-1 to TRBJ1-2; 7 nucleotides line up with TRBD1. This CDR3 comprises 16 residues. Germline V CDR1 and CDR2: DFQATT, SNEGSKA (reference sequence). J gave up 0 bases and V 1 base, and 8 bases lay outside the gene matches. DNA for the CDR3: TGCAGTGCTAGAGGCATTGACAGGGCTTCTAACTATGGCTACACCTTC. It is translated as CSARGIDRASNYGYTF.

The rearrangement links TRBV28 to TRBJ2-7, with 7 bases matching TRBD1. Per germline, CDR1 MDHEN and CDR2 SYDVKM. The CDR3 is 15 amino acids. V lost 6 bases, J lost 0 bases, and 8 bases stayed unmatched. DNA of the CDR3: TGTGCCAGCAGCATGGCCGGACAGGCCTCCTACGAGCAGTACTTC. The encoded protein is CASSMAGQASYEQYF.

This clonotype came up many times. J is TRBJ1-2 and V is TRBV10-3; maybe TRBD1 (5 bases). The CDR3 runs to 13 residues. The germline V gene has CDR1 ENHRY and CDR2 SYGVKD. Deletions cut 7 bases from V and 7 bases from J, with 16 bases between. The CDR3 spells CAIKEQEPSGYTF. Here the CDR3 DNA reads TGTGCCATCAAGGAACAGGAGCCCTCTGGCTACACCTTC.